These 29 T cell receptor beta chains share one sample of origin, sequenced in a study of CD8+CD57+ T cells in acquired aplastic anemia. Investigators profiled TCR beta VDJ and CDR3 from genomic DNA template. TCRdb used MiXCR to reprocess the reads, holding one entry per CDR3 protein. The table records about 81,000 distinct CDR3 sequences, roughly half of them present only once. The sequencing input was sorted CD4+, CD8+, or CD8+CD57+ T cells (not recorded which) from PBMCs. These receptors were obtained from a human donor in good health, serving as a control.

This clonotype showed up many times. This chain joins TRBV20-1 and TRBJ2-5; unclear D gene. Per the germline V gene, CDR1 is DFQATT and CDR2 is SNEGSKA (reference sequence). Trimming took 0 bases from V and 4 from J, leaving 9 bases between them. This CDR3 has 13 residues. CDR3 amino acids: CSAREPNSETQYF. CDR3 nucleotide sequence: TGCAGTGCTAGAGAACCGAATTCAGAGACCCAGTACTTC.

This clonotype showed up many times. The chain carries TRBV9 and TRBJ2-7; 9 positions agree with TRBD1. The germline V gene encodes CDR1 SGDLS and CDR2 YYNGEE. CDR3 length equals 14 residues. V was clipped by 0 bases and J by 2 bases; unmatched bases: 0. CDR3 loop: CASSVGDRAYEQYF. DNA for the CDR3: TGTGCCAGCAGCGTAGGGGACAGGGCCTACGAGCAGTACTTC.

On this clonotype: This sequence may be a read error, since a much larger clone differs from it by one base. The chain couples TRBV6-6 to TRBJ2-7; D is unclear. Germline lookup yields CDR1 MNHNY and CDR2 SVGAGI (reference sequence). The CDR3 is 11 residues long. Trimming pared 5 bases from V and 9 bases from J, leaving 11 bases between. The CDR3 sequence: CASSISHGQYF. CDR3 DNA sequence: TGTGCCAGCAGTATATCCCACGGGCAGTACTTC.

This clonotype was seen at least ten times. For the CDR3, the DNA is TGTGCCAGCAGTTACGGGTTCAGAGCGGGCGAGCAGTACTTC. Translating gives CASSYGFRAGEQYF. V is TRBV6-5 and J is TRBJ2-7, with a possible D match to TRBD2 (6 bases). Germline V gene lookup returns CDR1 MNHEY and CDR2 SVGAGI. This CDR3 comprises 14 residues. V was trimmed by 2 bases and J by 6 bases, leaving 14 bases between them.

There are many counts of this clonotype. This chain uses TRBV10-3 with TRBJ2-4; D possibly corresponds to TRBD1 (5 bases). CDR3 length: 16 residues. Looked up from germline, CDR1 is ENHRY and CDR2 is SYGVKD. V shed 3 bases and J shed 0 bases, with 12 bases lying between them. As DNA, the CDR3 is TGTGCCATCAGTGATGGGGCGGCGCTAGCCAAAAACATTCAGTACTTC. It codes for CAISDGAALAKNIQYF.

V usage is TRBV9 and J usage is TRBJ1-1; the D is unclear. The CDR3 spans 13 residues. CDR1 and CDR2 (germline): SGDLS, YYNGEE. Trimming removed 2 bases from V and 3 bases from J, with 8 bases in between. The chain's CDR3 is CASSVSLDTEAFF. CDR3 DNA sequence: TGTGCCAGCAGCGTGTCCCTGGACACTGAAGCTTTCTTT.

This clonotype occurred many times. The gene calls are TRBV29-1 and TRBJ1-2; weak D call: TRBD1 (6 bases). The CDR3 covers 13 residues. Germline V CDR1 and CDR2: SQVTM, ANQGSEA. With 5 bases removed from V and 2 bases from J, the gap between germline ends came to 12 bases. The CDR3 loop reads CSVYGTPNYGYTF. The CDR3 nucleotides read TGCAGCGTTTACGGGACACCGAACTATGGCTACACCTTC.

This clonotype appeared a few times. The rearrangement links TRBV3-1 to TRBJ2-7; D is ambiguous. Germline values: CDR1 LGHDT, CDR2 YNNKEL (reference sequence). The CDR3 is 14 residues long. V was shortened by 6 bases and J by 7 bases, with 19 bases between the two germline ends. CDR3: CASSPDWTLEEQYF. The CDR3 nucleotides read TGTGCCAGCAGTCCCGACTGGACCCTTGAAGAGCAGTACTTC.

This clonotype was recorded at least ten times. This chain connects TRBV20-1 to TRBJ2-7; D unresolved. Between the trimmed V and J ends, which lost 0 bases and 1 base, there was a span of 7 bases. Germline assignment: CDR1 DFQATT and CDR2 SNEGSKA (reference sequence). This CDR3 spans 13 amino acids. Written as DNA, the CDR3 is TGCAGTGCTAGAGATCTTAGTTCCTACGAGCAGTACTTC. Translating it yields CSARDLSSYEQYF.

This clonotype was detected a few times. The V call is TRBV27, the J call TRBJ2-7; 7 bases match TRBD2. CDR1 MNHEY and CDR2 SMNVEV come from the germline V gene (reference sequence). V gave up 5 bases and J gave up 4 bases; unmatched junction bases: 8. There are 14 residues in the CDR3. The CDR3 nucleotides are TGTGCCAGCAGTCCTACGGGACTACTATACGAGCAGTACTTC. It translates to CASSPTGLLYEQYF.

This clonotype was observed at least ten times. The chain employs TRBV20-1 and TRBJ2-1, with 10 bases aligning to TRBD2. J gave up 7 bases and V 6 bases, and 9 bases lay outside the gene matches. The germline gives CDR1 DFQATT, CDR2 SNEGSKA (reference sequence). The CDR3 has 14 residues. The CDR3 spells CSAKPGLATNEQFF. In nucleotides, the CDR3 is TGCAGTGCCAAACCGGGACTAGCGACGAATGAGCAGTTCTTC.

Points on this clonotype: Sequence at one end of the junction differs from germline and may be a read error. V is TRBV13 and J is TRBJ1-6; 9 bases are a match to TRBD1. The CDR3 spans 18 residues. Germline V lookup: CDR1 PRHDT, CDR2 FYEKMQ (reference sequence). Here the CDR3 DNA reads TGTGCCAGCAGTTCAAAGGCTTGGACAGGGGAACCAAATTCACCCCCCCACTTT. Translation gives CASSSKAWTGEPNSPPHF.

V gene TRBV2 combines with J gene TRBJ2-7; no clear D. V lost 10 bases and J 6 bases, leaving 19 bases between the germline ends. Germline V gene lookup returns CDR1 SNHLY and CDR2 FYNNEI. The CDR3 has 13 residues. CDR3 protein: CATSKLGSGEQYF. CDR3 DNA sequence: TGTGCCACCAGCAAACTGGGGTCGGGCGAGCAGTACTTC. The full variable domain, in which reference TRBV2 and TRBJ2-7 provide the parts outside the CDR3, is EPEVTQTPSHQVTQMGQEVILRCVPISNHLYFYWYRQILGQKVEFLVSFYNNEISEKSEIFDDQFSVERPDGSNFTLKIRSTKLEDSAMYFCATSKLGSGEQYFGPGTRLTVT.

This clonotype came up many times. The J gene is TRBJ1-2, the V gene TRBV9, with 8 bases that match TRBD1. The CDR3 loop spans 12 amino acids. CDR1 is SGDLS, CDR2 YYNGEE, per germline. After removal of 3 bases from V and 6 bases from J, the junction contained 1 base not matched to a gene. The DNA of the CDR3 is TGTGCCAGCAGCGCGGACAGGGATGGCTACACCTTC. As protein: CASSADRDGYTF.

J is TRBJ1-3 and V is TRBV29-1; D is ambiguous. CDR1 and CDR2 from the germline V gene are SQVTM and ANQGSEA. This CDR3 is 14 amino acids long. Trimming cost V 6 bases and J 4 bases, with 16 bases left between them. This CDR3 is CSVETEPRGNTIYF. The CDR3 DNA reads TGCAGCGTAGAAACCGAGCCCAGGGGAAACACCATATATTTT.

The chain employs TRBV19 and TRBJ2-7; D is undetermined. V was shortened by 9 bases and J by 3 bases, with 12 bases between the two germline ends. Germline loops: CDR1 LNHDA, CDR2 SQIVND (reference sequence). The CDR3 contains 12 residues. Here the CDR3 reads CASSTDVYEQYF. For the CDR3, the DNA is TGTGCCAGCAGCACGGACGTCTACGAGCAGTACTTC.

The chain uses TRBV27 and TRBJ2-7, with 7 bases matching TRBD1. The ends lost 10 bases at V and 5 bases at J; junction bases unmatched: 11. The CDR3 is 13 amino acids. The germline gives CDR1 MNHEY, CDR2 SMNVEV (reference sequence). The CDR3 spells CAIPTGTFDEQYF. For the CDR3, the DNA is TGTGCCATCCCGACAGGGACCTTCGACGAGCAGTACTTC.

Concerning this clonotype itself: Compared with germline, one end of the junction differs, possibly owing to a read error. Written as DNA, the CDR3 is TGTGCCAGCAGTTCCACGATCGGGGGGAATCAGCCCCAGCATTTT. Translating it yields CASSSTIGGNQPQHF. The chain links TRBV24-1 to TRBJ1-5; tentative D call: TRBD1 (5 bases). CDR1 KGHDR and CDR2 SFDVKD come from the germline V gene. There are 15 residues in the CDR3.

Concerning this clonotype: The final CDR3 position lacks the conserved phenylalanine or tryptophan, pointing to a likely read error. No DNA is shown, since the ends of the CDR3 on it are uncertain; the CDR3 is the one TCRdb lists. The chain has TRBV7-2 and TRBJ2-7; the table's D call, TRBD2, has no DNA check behind it. The CDR3 has 8 amino acids, counting both end residues. Germline V gene data show CDR1 as SGHTA and CDR2 as FQGNSA. CDR3 in amino acids: CASSDRTS.

This clonotype was counted a few times. One end of the junction is discordant with germline, which a read error may explain. This chain uses TRBV5-5 with TRBJ2-1; 7 nucleotides align to TRBD2. This CDR3 has 12 residues. CDR1 and CDR2 (germline): SGHKS, YYEKEE (reference sequence). In nucleotides, the CDR3 is TGTGCCAGCAGCTTGGAGGGGAGGGAGCCGTTCTTC. Translation gives CASSLEGREPFF. Combining the CDR3 with reference TRBV5-5 and TRBJ2-1 gives the whole variable domain DAGVTQSPTHLIKTRGQQVTLRCSPISGHKSVSWYQQVLGQGPQFIFQYYEKEERGRGNFPDRFSARQFPNYSSELNVNALLLGDSALYLCASSLEGREPFFGPGTRLTVL.

The chain has TRBV20-1 and TRBJ1-6; D is ambiguous. The CDR3 totals 17 residues. Trimming pared 0 bases from V and 0 bases from J, leaving 12 bases between. Per the germline V gene, CDR1 is DFQATT and CDR2 is SNEGSKA (reference sequence). The DNA for the CDR3 is TGCAGTGCTAGAGATCCGGCGGAAAGCTCCTATAATTCACCCCTCCACTTT. It specifies CSARDPAESSYNSPLHF.

This chain uses TRBV10-3 with TRBJ2-1; the match to TRBD1 covers 8 bases. The germline V gene encodes CDR1 ENHRY and CDR2 SYGVKD. With 3 bases clipped from V and 6 bases from J, the junction kept 10 bases outside the gene matches. This CDR3 region has 16 residues. The CDR3 DNA is TGTGCCATCAGTGATCAGGCAGGGGGCGTCTTCAATGAGCAGTTCTTC. This translates into CAISDQAGGVFNEQFF.

The chain employs TRBV10-2 and TRBJ1-2, with D possibly matching TRBD1 (5 bases). Per germline, CDR1 WSHSY and CDR2 SAAADI. The V end lost 4 bases, the J end lost 6 bases, and 24 bases lay between the germline ends. The CDR3 is 17 residues long. As DNA, the CDR3 is TGCGCCAGCAGTGTCCCCAGTAGGCAGGGTGGGAAGGATGGCTACACCTTC. Its protein is CASSVPSRQGGKDGYTF.

This clonotype appeared many times. The CDR3 protein is CASSTRQGAQTGELFF. CDR3 bases: TGTGCCAGCAGCACGAGACAGGGGGCGCAGACCGGGGAGCTGTTTTTT. The V gene is TRBV11-3, the J gene TRBJ2-2, with 10 positions matching TRBD1. The CDR3 has 16 amino acids. V shed 5 bases, J shed 5 bases, and the junction held 8 bases outside the gene matches. Germline V lookup: CDR1 SGHNT, CDR2 YENEEA.

This clonotype was counted ten times or more. This chain links TRBV2 with TRBJ2-1; D remains ambiguous. Looked up from germline, CDR1 is SNHLY and CDR2 is FYNNEI. CDR3 length: 10 amino acids. The germline V and J ends were trimmed by 1 base and 10 bases, with 2 bases remaining between them. The CDR3 sequence: CASSEEEQFF. DNA for the CDR3: TGTGCCAGCAGTGAAGAGGAGCAGTTCTTC.

The V call is TRBV12-3 or TRBV12-4, the J call TRBJ2-5; D may be TRBD2 (6 bases). The CDR3 extends over 13 amino acids. V lost 7 bases to trimming and J lost 0 bases, with 9 bases between them. The CDR3 sequence: CASTRDYQETQYF. The CDR3 nucleotides are TGTGCCAGCACCCGGGACTACCAAGAGACCCAGTACTTC.

This chain joins TRBV29-1 and TRBJ2-3; 14 bases align to TRBD2. Germline-derived CDR1 and CDR2 are SQVTM and ANQGSEA. This CDR3 spans 15 amino acids. Unmatched junction bases numbered 6, after V lost 4 bases and J lost 6 bases. The CDR3 nucleotides are TGCAGCGTTGGGGGACTAGCGGGAGCGGGTGATACGCAGTATTTT. Protein sequence: CSVGGLAGAGDTQYF.

This clonotype has only a few counts. The V gene is TRBV12-3 or TRBV12-4, the J gene TRBJ1-4; 8 bases are a match to TRBD1. This CDR3 is 14 amino acids long. V lost 5 bases, J lost 8 bases, and 7 bases stayed unmatched. Here the CDR3 DNA reads TGTGCCAGCAGTGCAGGGGGCTTGGGGGAAAAACTGTTTTTT. It encodes CASSAGGLGEKLFF.

Many counts were recorded for this clonotype. The chain recombines TRBV5-1 with TRBJ2-7; the D gene is possibly TRBD2 (6 bases). Germline CDR1 reads SGHRS; CDR2 reads YFSETQ. V lost 1 base and J lost 3, with 11 bases in between. The CDR3 has 14 amino acids. The CDR3 here is CASSLFGGNYEQYF. For the CDR3, the DNA is TGCGCCAGCAGCTTGTTCGGGGGAAACTACGAGCAGTACTTC.